The 15 T cell receptor beta chains below come from one sample, sequenced in a study of blood T cell repertoires in COVID-19. The method was immunoSEQ multiplex PCR; TCRdb's version includes in-frame clones alone and lacks a portion of them. The sample holds some 270,000 clones, roughly four fifths seen once. Sequenced: PBMCs or T cells enriched from blood (not recorded which). The receptors derive from a man aged 50-60 years who had recovered from COVID-19.

The chain is built from TRBV19 and TRBJ1-5; D may be TRBD1 (6 bases). The CDR3 runs 13 residues. V gave up 8 bases and J gave up 6 bases, with 14 bases separating them. The V gene's germline CDR1 is LNHDA and CDR2 SQIVND (reference sequence). DNA for the CDR3: TGTGCCAGTTCCCCAGGGGTCTCTCAGCCCCAGCATTTT. This gives the protein CASSPGVSQPQHF.

V and J are TRBV2 and TRBJ1-6; unclear D gene. Trimming cost V 3 bases and J 9 bases, with 15 bases left between them. The CDR3 sequence is 15 residues long. Germline lookup yields CDR1 SNHLY and CDR2 FYNNEI. This chain's CDR3 is CASSEWEPSISPLHF. DNA for the CDR3: TGTGCCAGCAGTGAGTGGGAGCCCTCGATTTCACCCCTCCACTTT.

The chain carries TRBV30 and TRBJ1-2; TRBD1 matches 7 bases. V was pared by 1 base and J by 5 bases, with 13 bases of the junction left unmatched. This CDR3 region has 16 residues. Germline CDR1 GTSNPN, CDR2 SVGIG (reference sequence). The CDR3 DNA reads as TGTGCCTGGAGTGCAGGGAACAGGGGTTATCGGTATGGCTACACCTTC. Translation: CAWSAGNRGYRYGYTF.

The rearrangement joins TRBV9 to TRBJ1-1; D remains ambiguous. Germline CDR1 is SGDLS and CDR2 is YYNGEE. The CDR3 loop spans 14 amino acids. Trimming took off 3 bases at V and 1 base at J, with 10 bases between the two ends. This CDR3 is CASSGRLGNTEAFF. The CDR3 DNA reads TGTGCCAGCAGCGGCCGCCTCGGGAACACTGAAGCTTTCTTT.

The V gene is TRBV5-1, the J gene TRBJ2-3, with a possible D match to TRBD1 (5 bases). V lost 6 bases, J lost 4 bases, and 18 bases lay in between. CDR3 length: 15 residues. From germline, CDR1 is SGHRS and CDR2 YFSETQ. As DNA, the CDR3 is TGCGCCAGCACCAGGGCCCCACTTGCGCCAGATACGCAGTATTTT. This codes for CASTRAPLAPDTQYF.

V gene TRBV7-8 combines with J gene TRBJ2-7; possibly TRBD1 for D (5 bases). Germline CDR1 and CDR2: SGHVS and FQNEAQ. V was clipped by 5 bases and J by 2 bases, with 16 bases between them. The CDR3 is made up of 15 amino acids. The DNA of the CDR3 is TGTGCCAGCAGCCCTAGGGCAGGGTACACCTACGAGCAGTACTTC. Translated, it gives CASSPRAGYTYEQYF.

The chain carries TRBV11-2 and TRBJ2-1, with D maybe TRBD2 (5 bases). Trimming removed 4 bases from V and 2 bases from J, with 9 bases in between. The CDR3 contains 14 residues. Germline V CDR1 and CDR2: SGHAT, FQNNGV. The chain's CDR3 is CASSSAVPYNEQFF. The DNA for the CDR3 is TGTGCCAGCAGCTCAGCGGTTCCCTACAATGAGCAGTTCTTC.

V usage is TRBV5-1 and J usage is TRBJ1-5; D uncertain. CDR1 SGHRS and CDR2 YFSETQ come from the germline V gene. V shed 0 bases and J shed 0 bases, with 7 bases lying between them. This CDR3 has 15 residues. This CDR3 is CASSLAGASNQPQHF. CDR3 coding DNA: TGCGCCAGCAGCTTGGCCGGAGCTAGCAATCAGCCCCAGCATTTT. The whole variable domain, filled in from reference TRBV5-1 and TRBJ1-5, reads KAGVTQTPRYLIKTRGQQVTLSCSPISGHRSVSWYQQTPGQGLQFLFEYFSETQRNKGNFPGRFSGRQFSNSRSEMNVSTLELGDSALYLCASSLAGASNQPQHFGDGTRLSIL.

The chain links TRBV7-2 to TRBJ1-5; maybe TRBD1 (5 bases). The V gene lost 6 bases and the J gene lost 2 bases, with 20 bases spanning the gap. The CDR3 covers 17 residues. Per the germline V gene, CDR1 is SGHTA and CDR2 is FQGNSA. Here the CDR3 reads CASSSPSGGKGNQPQHF. CDR3 coding DNA: TGTGCCAGCAGTTCACCCTCGGGGGGGAAAGGCAATCAGCCCCAGCATTTT.

This chain uses TRBV5-1 with TRBJ2-7; D unresolved. The V gene's germline CDR1 is SGHRS and CDR2 YFSETQ. Trimming took off 0 bases at V and 3 bases at J, with 7 bases between the two ends. CDR3 length: 13 amino acids. CDR3 amino acids: CASSLGQIYEQYF. CDR3 DNA sequence: TGCGCCAGCAGCTTGGGTCAGATCTACGAGCAGTACTTC.

This chain links TRBV5-1 with TRBJ2-6; D might be TRBD1 (6 bases). Trimming took 1 base from V and 0 from J, leaving 8 bases between them. The CDR3 is made up of 16 amino acids. Looked up from germline, CDR1 is SGHRS and CDR2 is YFSETQ. CDR3 amino acids: CASSLLGGSGANVLTF. The CDR3 DNA follows: TGCGCCAGCAGCTTGTTAGGGGGCTCTGGGGCCAACGTCCTGACTTTC.

The CDR3: CASSNIRAPRVGETQYF. The CDR3 DNA follows: TGTGCCAGCAGCAATATAAGGGCCCCCAGGGTTGGAGAGACCCAGTACTTC. The V and J genes are TRBV11-3 and TRBJ2-5, with a weak D call TRBD1 (5 bases). CDR1 SGHNT and CDR2 YENEEA come from the germline V gene. CDR3 length: 17 amino acids. V was cut by 5 bases and J by 4 bases, with 23 bases left in between.

The chain has TRBV2 and TRBJ2-2, with TRBD1 matching 8 bases. CDR1 is SNHLY and CDR2 is FYNNEI in the germline V gene. CDR3 size: 15 residues. Unmatched junction bases numbered 3, after V lost 1 base and J lost 5 bases. This CDR3 reads CASSEVRGRTGELFF. In nucleotides, the CDR3 is TGTGCCAGCAGTGAAGTCAGGGGGCGAACCGGGGAGCTGTTTTTT.

The CDR3 DNA sequence: TGTGCCAGTAGCGGACAATTGAACACTGAAGCTTTCTTT. It translates to CASSGQLNTEAFF. This rearrangement joins TRBV19 to TRBJ1-1; tentatively, D is TRBD1 (5 bases). In germline, CDR1 is LNHDA, CDR2 SQIVND (reference sequence). The CDR3 totals 13 residues. V shed 6 bases and J shed 0 bases, with 8 bases lying between them.

The chain joins TRBV14 to TRBJ2-2; 7 nucleotides agree with TRBD1. The CDR3 runs 17 residues. Germline loops: CDR1 SGHDN, CDR2 FVKESK. J lost 5 bases, V lost 6 bases, and 15 bases had no gene match. CDR3 DNA sequence: TGTGCCAGCAGTAATGGCATCGGACAGGCGAGGACCGGGGAGCTGTTTTTT. It yields the protein CASSNGIGQARTGELFF.